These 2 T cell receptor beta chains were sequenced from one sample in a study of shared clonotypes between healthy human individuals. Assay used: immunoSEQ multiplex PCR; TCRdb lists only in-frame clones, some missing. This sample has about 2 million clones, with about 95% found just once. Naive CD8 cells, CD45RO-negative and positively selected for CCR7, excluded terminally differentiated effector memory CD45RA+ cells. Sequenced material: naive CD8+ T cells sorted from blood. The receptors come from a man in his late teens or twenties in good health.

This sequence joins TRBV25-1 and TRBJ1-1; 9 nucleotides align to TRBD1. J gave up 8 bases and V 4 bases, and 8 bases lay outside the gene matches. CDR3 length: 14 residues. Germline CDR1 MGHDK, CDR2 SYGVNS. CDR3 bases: TGTGCCAGCAGTGGGGCCGGGACAGGGACGGAAGCTTTCTTT. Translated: CASSGAGTGTEAFF.

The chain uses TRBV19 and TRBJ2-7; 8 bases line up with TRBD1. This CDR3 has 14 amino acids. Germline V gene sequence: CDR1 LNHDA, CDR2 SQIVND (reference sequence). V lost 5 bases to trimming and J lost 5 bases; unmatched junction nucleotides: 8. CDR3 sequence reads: CASSLRTGYNEQYF. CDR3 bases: TGTGCCAGTAGTCTCCGGACAGGGTACAACGAGCAGTACTTC.